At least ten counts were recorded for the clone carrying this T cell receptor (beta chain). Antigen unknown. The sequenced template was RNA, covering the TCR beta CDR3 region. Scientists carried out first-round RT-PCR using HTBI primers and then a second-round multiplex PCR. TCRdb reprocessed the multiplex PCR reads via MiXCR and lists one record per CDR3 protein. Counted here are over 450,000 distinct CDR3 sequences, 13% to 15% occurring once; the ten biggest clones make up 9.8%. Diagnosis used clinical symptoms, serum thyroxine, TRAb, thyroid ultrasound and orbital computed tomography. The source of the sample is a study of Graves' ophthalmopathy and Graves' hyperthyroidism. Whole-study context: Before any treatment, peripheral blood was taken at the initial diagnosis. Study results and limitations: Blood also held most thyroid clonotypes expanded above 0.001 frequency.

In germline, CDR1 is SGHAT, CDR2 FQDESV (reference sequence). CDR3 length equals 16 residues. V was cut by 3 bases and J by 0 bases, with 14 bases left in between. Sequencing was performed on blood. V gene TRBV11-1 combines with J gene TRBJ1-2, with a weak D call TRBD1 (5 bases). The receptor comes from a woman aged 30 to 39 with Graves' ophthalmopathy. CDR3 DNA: TGTGCCAGCAGCTTTGTACAGGATAGACCTAACTATGGCTACACCTTC. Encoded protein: CASSFVQDRPNYGYTF.